This T cell receptor beta chain stems from a study of CD8+ T cells in alopecia areata. Germline V gives CDR1 SGHRS, CDR2 YFSETQ. After removal of 3 bases from V and 0 bases from J, the junction contained 2 bases not matched to a gene. The CDR3 contains 14 residues. This clone was seen a single time. cDNA serving as the sequencing template came from extracted, reverse transcribed RNA. The method was immunoSEQ multiplex PCR; TCRdb's version includes in-frame clones alone and lacks a portion of them. The profile shows some 30,000 clones, less than 75% of them singletons. The chain has TRBV5-1 and TRBJ2-5; 7 nucleotides agree with TRBD1. The specimen sequenced was NKG2D-high CD8+ T cells sorted from blood. This receptor was identified in a human donor with alopecia areata. CDR3 sequence reads: CASSSTGYQETQYF. CDR3 DNA sequence: TGCGCCAGCAGCTCGACAGGGTACCAAGAGACCCAGTACTTC.